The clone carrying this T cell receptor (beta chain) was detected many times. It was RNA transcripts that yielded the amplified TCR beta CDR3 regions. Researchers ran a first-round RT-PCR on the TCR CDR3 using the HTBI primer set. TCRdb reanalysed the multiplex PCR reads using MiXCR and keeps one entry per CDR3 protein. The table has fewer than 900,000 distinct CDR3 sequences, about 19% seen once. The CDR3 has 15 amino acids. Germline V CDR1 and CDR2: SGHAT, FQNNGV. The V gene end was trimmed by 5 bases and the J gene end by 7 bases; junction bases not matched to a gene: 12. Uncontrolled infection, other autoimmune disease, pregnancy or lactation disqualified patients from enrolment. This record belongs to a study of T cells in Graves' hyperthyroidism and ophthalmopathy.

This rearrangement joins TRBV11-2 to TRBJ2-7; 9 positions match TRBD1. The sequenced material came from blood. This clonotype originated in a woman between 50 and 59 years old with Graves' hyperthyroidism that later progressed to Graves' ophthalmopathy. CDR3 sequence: CASSGPGQGVREQYF. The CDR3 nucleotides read TGTGCCAGCAGCGGACCGGGACAGGGAGTACGGGAGCAGTACTTC.